What follows describes a single T cell receptor (beta chain). Its target is not known. This entry belongs to a study of response to subunit inactivated influenza vaccine. From germline, CDR1 is MNHEY and CDR2 SMNVEV (reference sequence). Trimming cost V 9 bases and J 5 bases; bases outside gene matches: 6. CDR3 length equals 14 residues. TCRdb analysed the RT-PCR reads with MiXCR anew, one entry per CDR3 protein. The sample contains about 530,000 distinct CDR3 sequences, 10% to 15% of which appear only once. Broader study findings: Few additional T cells are recruited per seasonal influenza vaccination, authors suggested.

This sequence originates from a man aged 45-60 years who received an inactivated influenza vaccine. The V and J genes are TRBV27 and TRBJ2-1; 11 bases line up with TRBD2. Here the sequenced sample was PBMCs from blood, taken about 40 days after vaccination. For the CDR3, the DNA is TGTGCCAGGGGACTAGCGGACGCCAACAATGAGCAGTTCTTC. Its protein product is CARGLADANNEQFF.